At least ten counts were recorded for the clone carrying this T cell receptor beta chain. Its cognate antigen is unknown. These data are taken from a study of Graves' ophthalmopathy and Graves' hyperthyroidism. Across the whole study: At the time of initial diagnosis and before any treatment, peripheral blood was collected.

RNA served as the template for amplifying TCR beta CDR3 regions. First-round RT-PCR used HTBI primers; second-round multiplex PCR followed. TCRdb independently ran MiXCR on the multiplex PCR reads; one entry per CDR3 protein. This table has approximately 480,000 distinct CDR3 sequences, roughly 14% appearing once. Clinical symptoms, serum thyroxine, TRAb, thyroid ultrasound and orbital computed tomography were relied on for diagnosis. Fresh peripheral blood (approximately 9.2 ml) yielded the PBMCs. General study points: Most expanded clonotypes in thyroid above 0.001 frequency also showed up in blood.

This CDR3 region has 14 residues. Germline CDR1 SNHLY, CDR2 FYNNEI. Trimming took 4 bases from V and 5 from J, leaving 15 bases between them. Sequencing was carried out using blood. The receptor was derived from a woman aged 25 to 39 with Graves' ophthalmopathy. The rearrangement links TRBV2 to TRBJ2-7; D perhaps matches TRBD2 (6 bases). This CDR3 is CASSGDWGIDEQYF. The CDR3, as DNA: TGTGCCAGCAGTGGGGACTGGGGCATTGACGAGCAGTACTTC.